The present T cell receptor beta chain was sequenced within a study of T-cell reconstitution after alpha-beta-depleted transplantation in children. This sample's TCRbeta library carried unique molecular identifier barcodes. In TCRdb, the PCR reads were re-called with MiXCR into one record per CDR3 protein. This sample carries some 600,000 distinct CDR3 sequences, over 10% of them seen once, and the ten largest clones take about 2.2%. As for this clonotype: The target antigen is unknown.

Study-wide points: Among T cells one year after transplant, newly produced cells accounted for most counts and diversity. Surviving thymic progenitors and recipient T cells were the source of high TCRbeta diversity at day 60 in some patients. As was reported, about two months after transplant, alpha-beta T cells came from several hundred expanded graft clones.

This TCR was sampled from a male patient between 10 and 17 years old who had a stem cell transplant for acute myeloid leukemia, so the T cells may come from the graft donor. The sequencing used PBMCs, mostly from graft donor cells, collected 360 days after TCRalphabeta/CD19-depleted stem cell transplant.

This CDR3 reads CSVEGGAVYEQYF. The CDR3 nucleotides read TGCAGCGTTGAAGGGGGGGCGGTCTACGAGCAGTACTTC. The chain has TRBV29-1 and TRBJ2-7; D may be TRBD1 or TRBD2 (6 bases each). The V gene lost 1 base and the J gene lost 3 bases, with 10 bases spanning the gap. Germline V CDR1 and CDR2: SQVTM, ANQGSEA. The CDR3 totals 13 residues.